What follows are 29 T cell receptor beta chains derived from one specimen sequenced in a study of STAT5B mutations in CD4+ large granular lymphocyte leukemia. Sequencing was performed with immunoSEQ multiplex PCR; in TCRdb, only in-frame clones are kept and a portion is missing. The sample records fewer than 40,000 clones, 71% being singletons. Sequencing was performed on CD4+ T cells from blood buffy coats. These receptors came from a human donor in good health.

This chain connects TRBV4-1 to TRBJ2-7; maybe TRBD1 (5 bases). From germline, CDR1 is MGHRA and CDR2 YSYEKL. This CDR3 is built from 15 residues. V lost 1 base to trimming and J lost 1 base, with 11 bases between them. The CDR3, as DNA: TGCGCCAGCAGCCAAGGGGGCCTGAGTTCCTACGAGCAGTACTTC. As protein: CASSQGGLSSYEQYF.

This clone was seen a handful of times. The chain employs TRBV2 and TRBJ1-1; D gene ambiguous. The CDR3 contains 14 residues. The germline gives CDR1 SNHLY, CDR2 FYNNEI. V was shortened by 5 bases and J by 0 bases, with 10 bases between the two germline ends. CDR3 DNA sequence: TGTGCCAGCAGTCTCGCCATCGTGAACACTGAAGCTTTCTTT. Encoded protein: CASSLAIVNTEAFF.

This chain connects TRBV21-1 to TRBJ1-5; TRBD1, the table's D call, was not compared with the DNA. TRBV21-1 is labeled a pseudogene. The CDR3 has 14 amino acids. The CDR3 here is CASSKTGENQPQHF. In DNA form, the CDR3 reads TGTGCCAGCAGCAAGACAGGAGAAAATCAGCCCCAGCATTTT.

V is TRBV6-5 and J is TRBJ1-2, with 10 bases aligning to TRBD1. Looked up from germline, CDR1 is MNHEY and CDR2 is SVGAGI. The CDR3 length is 14 residues. Trimming cost V 6 bases and J 8 bases; bases outside gene matches: 9. The CDR3 DNA reads TGTGCCAGCAGGAGGGACAGGGGTGTTGTGGGCTACACCTTC. Translated, it gives CASRRDRGVVGYTF.

This chain connects TRBV5-8 to TRBJ1-4; D perhaps matches TRBD1 (5 bases). The V and J ends lost 1 base and 7 bases respectively, with 11 bases between them. From germline, CDR1 is SGHTS and CDR2 YDEGEE. The CDR3 covers 14 residues. For the CDR3, the DNA is TGTGCCAGCAGCTTGCGCCTGGGGGGTGAAAAACTGTTTTTT. It is translated as CASSLRLGGEKLFF.

The J gene is TRBJ1-2, the V gene TRBV5-6; unclear D gene. This CDR3 has 14 amino acids. CDR1 and CDR2 (germline): SGHDT, YYEEEE. V lost 0 bases to trimming and J lost 3 bases, with 9 bases between them. CDR3 bases: TGTGCCAGCAGCTTGGGGCCTATGCACTATGGCTACACCTTC. Protein: CASSLGPMHYGYTF.

The genes are TRBV6-1 and TRBJ2-7; 12 bases match TRBD2. The CDR3 covers 15 residues. Unmatched junction bases numbered 5, after V lost 6 bases and J lost 2 bases. Germline-derived CDR1 and CDR2 are MNHNS and SASEGT. Written as DNA, the CDR3 is TGTGCCAGCAGCCTCCTAGCGGGGGGGCCCTACGAGCAGTACTTC. Protein sequence: CASSLLAGGPYEQYF.

The J gene is TRBJ1-2, the V gene TRBV23-1; 9 bases match TRBD1. TRBV23-1 falls under the ORF class, with uncertain function. This CDR3 comprises 11 residues. V lost 9 bases, J lost 6 bases, and 2 bases stayed unmatched. The DNA for the CDR3 is TGCGCCAGGAGGACAGGGGATGGCTACACCTTC. Translated, it gives CARRTGDGYTF.

The table lists this clone with a few counts. The chain links TRBV6-5 to TRBJ1-6; D may be TRBD1 (5 bases). CDR1 and CDR2 from the germline V gene are MNHEY and SVGAGI. V was shortened by 6 bases and J by 8 bases, with 14 bases between the two germline ends. The CDR3 spans 14 residues. Written as DNA, the CDR3 is TGTGCCAGCAGGAGACAGACCTTCGATTCACCCCTCCACTTT. It codes for CASRRQTFDSPLHF.

There are a few counts of this clone. V is TRBV28 and J is TRBJ1-1; unclear D gene. V lost 7 bases and J lost 7, with 13 bases in between. Germline values: CDR1 MDHEN, CDR2 SYDVKM. This CDR3 is built from 12 residues. The CDR3 region is CASNIRTVEAFF. The CDR3 DNA is TGTGCCAGCAATATTCGGACGGTTGAAGCTTTCTTT.

The rearrangement joins TRBV5-4 to TRBJ2-4; TRBD2 agrees at 11 bases. Unmatched junction bases numbered 15, after V lost 5 bases and J lost 8 bases. Germline CDR1 reads SGHNT; CDR2 reads YYREEE (reference sequence). The CDR3 totals 17 residues. CDR3 sequence: CASSLTSGATEAHIQYF. DNA of the CDR3: TGTGCCAGCAGTTTGACTAGCGGGGCCACCGAGGCCCACATTCAGTACTTC.

The chain recombines TRBV4-1 with TRBJ2-3; no definite D call. CDR3 length: 16 amino acids. Germline V gene data show CDR1 as MGHRA and CDR2 as YSYEKL. Trimming shortened V by 0 bases and J by 4 bases, and 14 bases separated the two germline ends. CDR3 sequence reads: CASSQDPHQPSDTQYF. CDR3 coding DNA: TGCGCCAGCAGCCAAGATCCCCACCAGCCATCAGATACGCAGTATTTT.

The V call is TRBV6-6, the J call TRBJ2-3, with a weak D call TRBD2 (5 bases). CDR1 MNHNY and CDR2 SVGAGI come from the germline V gene (reference sequence). The V end was cut by 7 bases, the J end by 2 bases, with 19 bases between. CDR3 length equals 16 residues. The CDR3 DNA follows: TGTGCCAGCACCAATCCCAGCGGCATTAACACAGATACGCAGTATTTT. It is translated as CASTNPSGINTDTQYF.

The chain couples TRBV5-1 to TRBJ2-1, with a tentative D call TRBD2 (5 bases). Trimming took 3 bases from V and 0 from J, leaving 7 bases between them. CDR3 length: 14 residues. The germline gives CDR1 SGHRS, CDR2 YFSETQ. The CDR3 loop is CASSSGSSYNEQFF. In DNA form, the CDR3 reads TGCGCCAGCAGCTCTGGGAGCTCCTACAATGAGCAGTTCTTC. The variable domain in full, completed from reference TRBV5-1 and TRBJ2-1, reads KAGVTQTPRYLIKTRGQQVTLSCSPISGHRSVSWYQQTPGQGLQFLFEYFSETQRNKGNFPGRFSGRQFSNSRSEMNVSTLELGDSALYLCASSSGSSYNEQFFGPGTRLTVL.

This clone has more than one count but fewer than ten. The chain joins TRBV5-1 to TRBJ2-7; TRBD1 matches 7 bases. This CDR3 is 14 amino acids long. Germline assignment: CDR1 SGHRS and CDR2 YFSETQ. The V segment lost 4 bases and the J segment 4 bases; nucleotides outside the gene matches: 8. Here the CDR3 reads CASSPRTGQYEQYF. As DNA, the CDR3 is TGCGCCAGCAGCCCCAGGACAGGACAATACGAGCAGTACTTC.

This clone appeared a few times. V is TRBV29-1 and J is TRBJ2-7; TRBD1 might be the D (5 bases). The CDR3 consists of 14 residues. The ends were cut back, 1 base at V and 0 bases at J, with 10 bases in the middle. Per germline, CDR1 SQVTM and CDR2 ANQGSEA. The CDR3 DNA reads TGCAGCGTTGAAGTGACAGCGTTCTCCTACGAGCAGTACTTC. It specifies CSVEVTAFSYEQYF.

This clone occurred a few times. The rearrangement joins TRBV27 to TRBJ1-5, with no clear D. This CDR3 has 12 residues. Germline values: CDR1 MNHEY, CDR2 SMNVEV (reference sequence). Trimming shortened V by 5 bases and J by 9 bases, and 11 bases separated the two germline ends. The DNA for the CDR3 is TGTGCCAGCAGTCCCCGCCCGCCGCCCCAGCATTTT. Amino acids: CASSPRPPPQHF.

The chain combines TRBV5-1 with TRBJ2-2, with D possibly matching TRBD2 (5 bases). V was cut by 1 base and J by 6 bases, with 13 bases left in between. The germline gives CDR1 SGHRS, CDR2 YFSETQ. The CDR3 length is 15 residues. CDR3 DNA sequence: TGCGCCAGCAGCTTGTCCGGGAAGAAGGCCGGGGAGCTGTTTTTT. Protein sequence: CASSLSGKKAGELFF.

The table lists this clone with a count of one. V is TRBV14 and J is TRBJ2-7; TRBD2 matches 9 bases. Germline loops: CDR1 SGHDN, CDR2 FVKESK. The ends lost 6 bases at V and 2 bases at J; junction bases unmatched: 2. The CDR3 totals 13 residues. As DNA, the CDR3 is TGTGCCAGCAGAGGCGGGGGGGCCTACGAGCAGTACTTC. This sequence encodes CASRGGGAYEQYF.

V usage is TRBV28 and J usage is TRBJ1-3, with D possibly being TRBD1 (5 bases). Germline assignment: CDR1 MDHEN and CDR2 SYDVKM. V was pared by 4 bases and J by 5 bases, with 6 bases between. The CDR3 extends over 12 amino acids. The CDR3 protein is CASSWDRNTIYF. The CDR3 DNA sequence: TGTGCCAGCAGTTGGGACCGAAACACCATATATTTT.

The J gene is TRBJ2-5, the V gene TRBV7-6; D remains unclear. The length of the CDR3 is 15 residues. Germline lookup yields CDR1 SGHVS and CDR2 FNYEAQ. V was pared by 0 bases and J by 7 bases, with 15 bases between. The CDR3 region is CASSLAIGGGGTQYF. The CDR3 nucleotides read TGTGCCAGCAGCTTAGCAATAGGTGGTGGTGGGACCCAGTACTTC.

The V and J genes are TRBV10-3 and TRBJ2-1; 10 bases agree with TRBD2. The CDR3 is made up of 15 amino acids. Germline CDR1 and CDR2: ENHRY and SYGVKD. Trimming cost V 7 bases and J 9 bases; bases outside gene matches: 12. CDR3 sequence (DNA): TGTGCCATCAACCCGGCAGCGGGGGGGCTGGGTGAGCAGTTCTTC. It yields the protein CAINPAAGGLGEQFF.

This clone was recorded once. V is TRBV11-2 and J is TRBJ2-1, with TRBD2 as a possible D gene (5 bases). The CDR3 covers 15 residues. Germline assignment: CDR1 SGHAT and CDR2 FQNNGV. V lost 0 bases to trimming and J lost 2 bases, with 8 bases between them. The CDR3 DNA is TGTGCCAGCAGCTTAGATGAGGGAACCTACAATGAGCAGTTCTTC. Translated: CASSLDEGTYNEQFF.

Note on this clone: The junction does not match germline at one end; this may be a read error. The V gene is TRBV5-4, the J gene TRBJ2-2, with D possibly TRBD1 on 6 matching bases. Germline V gene lookup returns CDR1 SGHNT and CDR2 YYREEE (reference sequence). The CDR3 contains 17 residues. The CDR3 sequence: CASSLGARGPNTGELFF. CDR3 coding DNA: TGTGCCAGCAGTTTGGGGGCGAGGGGCCCGAACACCGGGGAGCTGTTTTTT.

This clone was seen more than once but under ten times. The CDR3 is CAWSGGQLRSGANVLTF. The DNA of the CDR3 is TGTGCCTGGTCAGGGGGACAGTTACGCTCTGGGGCCAACGTCCTGACTTTC. The gene calls are TRBV30 and TRBJ2-6; 7 bases align to TRBD1. The CDR3 totals 17 residues. The trim removed 5 bases at V and 0 bases at J, leaving 10 bases unmatched. The germline V gene encodes CDR1 GTSNPN and CDR2 SVGIG (reference sequence).

The CDR3 DNA is TGTGCCAGCAGCCCCGGGACAGGGACATATGGCTACACCTTC. Its protein product is CASSPGTGTYGYTF. The chain joins TRBV5-4 to TRBJ1-2; TRBD1 matches 9 bases. The CDR3 is 14 residues long. The V gene's germline CDR1 is SGHNT and CDR2 YYREEE (reference sequence). V was clipped by 4 bases and J by 5 bases; unmatched bases: 6. The variable domain in full, completed from reference TRBV5-4 and TRBJ1-2, reads ETGVTQSPTHLIKTRGQQVTLRCSSQSGHNTVSWYQQALGQGPQFIFQYYREEENGRGNFPPRFSGLQFPNYSSELNVNALELDDSALYLCASSPGTGTYGYTFGSGTRLTVV.

V is TRBV7-2 and J is TRBJ1-3; weak D call: TRBD1 (6 bases). The CDR3 consists of 16 residues. Germline V gives CDR1 SGHTA, CDR2 FQGNSA. Trimming took 1 base from V and 3 from J, leaving 13 bases between them. CDR3 coding DNA: TGTGCCAGCAGCTTAGTCCAGGGAGGGGGTGGAAACACCATATATTTT. Translating gives CASSLVQGGGGNTIYF.

This chain links TRBV6-1 with TRBJ2-1, with a weak D call TRBD2 (7 bases). The germline CDR1 and CDR2 sequences are MNHNS and SASEGT. The CDR3 is 18 residues long. The V and J ends lost 4 bases and 0 bases respectively, with 19 bases between them. The DNA of the CDR3 is TGTGCCAGCAGTGTCCGGTTGGGGAGGGGGGGCTCCTACAATGAGCAGTTCTTC. Translating gives CASSVRLGRGGSYNEQFF.

This rearrangement joins TRBV7-9 to TRBJ1-4; no reliable D call. The CDR3 loop spans 14 amino acids. V lost 0 bases, J lost 7 bases, and 9 bases lay in between. Germline CDR1 SEHNR, CDR2 FQNEAQ (reference sequence). The CDR3 DNA sequence: TGTGCCAGCAGCTTAGCAGCCAGCGGTGAAAAACTGTTTTTT. Its protein is CASSLAASGEKLFF.